These 16 T cell receptor beta chains were all obtained from the same sample, sequenced in a study of technical replicates of blood from several donors. The repertoire was sequenced with immunoSEQ multiplex PCR; TCRdb's copy has only in-frame clones and lacks some. The sample carries 84,000 or so clones, roughly 94% recorded once. Specimen: T cells isolated from PBMCs. All receptors come from a human donor in good health.

The V call is TRBV6-6, the J call TRBJ2-7; TRBD2 aligns across 9 bases. Germline CDR1 MNHNY, CDR2 SVGAGI (reference sequence). This CDR3 has 16 amino acids. With V trimmed by 2 bases and J by 1 base, 6 bases remained unmatched. The CDR3 protein is CASSYKRLADSYEQYF. CDR3 nucleotide sequence: TGTGCCAGCAGTTACAAAAGACTAGCGGATTCCTACGAGCAGTACTTC.

The J gene is TRBJ1-5, the V gene TRBV27; no reliable D call. CDR1 and CDR2 from the germline V gene are MNHEY and SMNVEV (reference sequence). Between the trimmed V and J ends, which lost 5 bases and 4 bases, there was a span of 9 bases. This CDR3 has 13 amino acids. The CDR3 DNA reads as TGTGCCAGCAGTCCCCGGGGTAATCAGCCCCAGCATTTT. It encodes CASSPRGNQPQHF.

The genes are TRBV7-3 and TRBJ1-2; D perhaps matches TRBD1 (5 bases). V lost 2 bases to trimming and J lost 4 bases, with 11 bases between them. The germline V gene encodes CDR1 SGHTA and CDR2 FQGTGA. CDR3 length: 14 amino acids. CDR3 residues: CASSLHGARYGYTF. In nucleotides, the CDR3 is TGTGCCAGCAGCTTACATGGGGCCCGCTATGGCTACACCTTC.

V gene TRBV6-6 combines with J gene TRBJ2-7, with D maybe TRBD2 (5 bases). The CDR3 spans 14 residues. Trimming removed 5 bases from V and 4 bases from J, with 15 bases in between. Germline V gene lookup returns CDR1 MNHNY and CDR2 SVGAGI (reference sequence). Here the CDR3 reads CASSDKDRGYEQYF. The CDR3 DNA reads TGTGCCAGCAGTGACAAGGATCGGGGTTACGAGCAGTACTTC.

The J gene is TRBJ2-1, the V gene TRBV7-2; the match to TRBD2 covers 7 bases. CDR3 size: 15 residues. CDR1 SGHTA and CDR2 FQGNSA come from the germline V gene. The V gene end was trimmed by 3 bases and the J gene end by 7 bases; junction bases not matched to a gene: 9. The CDR3 nucleotides read TGTGCCAGCAGCTTCTCTAGCGGTGTTGGAAATGAGCAGTTCTTC. Residues: CASSFSSGVGNEQFF.

This rearrangement joins TRBV4-1 to TRBJ2-3; 7 bases match TRBD2. J was trimmed by 3 bases and V by 4 bases; bases with no gene match: 7. This CDR3 spans 15 amino acids. The germline V gene has CDR1 MGHRA and CDR2 YSYEKL. The CDR3 spells CASSLKTGGTDTQYF. CDR3 DNA sequence: TGCGCCAGCAGCCTTAAAACCGGGGGGACAGATACGCAGTATTTT.

This chain uses TRBV6-5 with TRBJ1-1, with 7 bases matching TRBD1. The length of the CDR3 is 12 residues. V lost 7 bases to trimming and J lost 6 bases; unmatched junction nucleotides: 5. Germline V gene sequence: CDR1 MNHEY, CDR2 SVGAGI. The CDR3 spells CASTNRGAEAFF. As DNA, the CDR3 is TGTGCCAGCACCAACAGGGGCGCTGAAGCTTTCTTT.

The rearrangement joins TRBV30 to TRBJ1-2; maybe TRBD1 (5 bases). Germline-derived CDR1 and CDR2 are GTSNPN and SVGIG (reference sequence). The CDR3 sequence is 12 residues long. Deletions cut 1 base from V and 5 bases from J, with 8 bases between. The CDR3 region has the DNA TGTGCCTGGAGTGAACAGGCTTATGGCTACACCTTC. This gives the protein CAWSEQAYGYTF.

In DNA form, the CDR3 reads TGTGCCAGCAGCTTAAGGGGTCTAGCGGGGTACAATGAGCAGTTCTTC. It encodes CASSLRGLAGYNEQFF. The chain has TRBV7-3 and TRBJ2-1, with 9 bases matching TRBD2. Trimming took 1 base from V and 4 from J; bases not matched to a gene: 5. The CDR3 totals 16 residues. CDR1 is SGHTA, CDR2 FQGTGA, per germline.

The chain uses TRBV6-5 and TRBJ1-1, with D perhaps TRBD1 (5 bases). Trimming left V 0 bases short and J 5 bases short, with 10 bases between. Germline lookup yields CDR1 MNHEY and CDR2 SVGAGI. The CDR3 has 14 amino acids. CDR3 DNA: TGTGCCAGCAGTTACTCGATGGGGGGGACTGAAGCTTTCTTT. Translated, it gives CASSYSMGGTEAFF.

The CDR3 protein is CAWSFTGQLPPEKLFF. CDR3 nucleotides: TGTGCCTGGAGTTTTACTGGACAGTTACCTCCCGAAAAACTGTTTTTT. This rearrangement joins TRBV30 to TRBJ1-4; D is perhaps TRBD1 (6 bases). The CDR3 spans 16 residues. Trimming left V 2 bases short and J 8 bases short, with 21 bases between. Germline values: CDR1 GTSNPN, CDR2 SVGIG (reference sequence).

This sequence joins TRBV7-9 and TRBJ1-2, with D perhaps matching TRBD1 (5 bases). The germline CDR1 and CDR2 sequences are SEHNR and FQNEAQ (reference sequence). This CDR3 region has 11 residues. Between the trimmed V and J ends, which lost 3 bases and 7 bases, there was a span of 6 bases. Here the CDR3 reads CASSLGPGYTF. Written as DNA, the CDR3 is TGTGCCAGCAGCTTGGGGCCTGGCTACACCTTC.

The genes are TRBV29-1 and TRBJ1-2, with D perhaps matching TRBD1 (5 bases). Trimming took 4 bases from V and 4 from J, leaving 16 bases between them. Germline CDR1 reads SQVTM; CDR2 reads ANQGSEA. The CDR3 consists of 14 residues. CDR3: CSVVGIRGLYGYTF. The CDR3 DNA follows: TGCAGCGTTGTTGGAATAAGGGGCCTCTATGGCTACACCTTC.

The V call is TRBV19, the J call TRBJ2-1; D gene ambiguous. This CDR3 is built from 14 residues. CDR1 is LNHDA and CDR2 is SQIVND in the germline V gene (reference sequence). Trimming took 5 bases from V and 7 from J, leaving 15 bases between them. The CDR3 DNA reads as TGTGCCAGTAGTCTCGTGGCAGGTGGGAATGAGCAGTTCTTC. It yields the protein CASSLVAGGNEQFF. Complete variable domain (other parts from reference TRBV19 and TRBJ2-1): DGGITQSPKYLFRKEGQNVTLSCEQNLNHDAMYWYRQDPGQGLRLIYYSQIVNDFQKGDIAEGYSVSREKKESFPLTVTSAQKNPTAFYLCASSLVAGGNEQFFGPGTRLTVL.

The V and J genes are TRBV5-1 and TRBJ2-7; 7 nucleotides agree with TRBD1. Per the germline V gene, CDR1 is SGHRS and CDR2 is YFSETQ. V trimming: 0 bases; J trimming: 3 bases; junction bases outside the gene matches: 9. The CDR3 covers 16 residues. The CDR3 bases are TGCGCCAGCAGCTTGGCCACGACAGGGAATATCTACGAGCAGTACTTC. Its translation is CASSLATTGNIYEQYF.

This clone was counted once. J is TRBJ1-2 and V is TRBV28; D may be TRBD1 (5 bases). With 3 bases removed from V and 8 bases from J, the gap between germline ends came to 13 bases. The length of the CDR3 is 13 residues. CDR1 MDHEN and CDR2 SYDVKM come from the germline V gene. CDR3 sequence (DNA): TGTGCCAGCAGTTTTAGGGGTTTGAGGGGCTACACCTTC. The encoded protein is CASSFRGLRGYTF.